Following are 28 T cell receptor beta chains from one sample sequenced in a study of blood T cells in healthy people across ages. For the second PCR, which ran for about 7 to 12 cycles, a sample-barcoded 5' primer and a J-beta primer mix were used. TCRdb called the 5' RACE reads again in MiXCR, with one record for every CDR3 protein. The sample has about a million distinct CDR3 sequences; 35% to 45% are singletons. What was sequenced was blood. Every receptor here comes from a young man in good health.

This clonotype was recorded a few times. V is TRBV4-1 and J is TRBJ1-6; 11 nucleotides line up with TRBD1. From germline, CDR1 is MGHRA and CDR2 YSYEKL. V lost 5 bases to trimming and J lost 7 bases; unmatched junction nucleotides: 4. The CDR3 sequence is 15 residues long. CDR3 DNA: TGCGCCAGCAGCAACGGGGACAGGGGGAATTCACCCCTCCACTTT. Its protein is CASSNGDRGNSPLHF.

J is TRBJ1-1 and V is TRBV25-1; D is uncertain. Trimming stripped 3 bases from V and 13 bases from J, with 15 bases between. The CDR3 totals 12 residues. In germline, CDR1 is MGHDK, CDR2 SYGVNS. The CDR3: CASSDLDRPGFF. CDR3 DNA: TGTGCCAGCAGTGACCTTGACCGACCGGGTTTCTTT.

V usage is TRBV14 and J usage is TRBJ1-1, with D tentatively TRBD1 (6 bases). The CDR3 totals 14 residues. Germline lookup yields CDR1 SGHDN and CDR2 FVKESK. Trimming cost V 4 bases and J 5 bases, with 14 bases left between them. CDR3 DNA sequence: TGTGCCAGCAGCCTGAACCAGGGGATTACTGAAGCTTTCTTT. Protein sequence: CASSLNQGITEAFF.

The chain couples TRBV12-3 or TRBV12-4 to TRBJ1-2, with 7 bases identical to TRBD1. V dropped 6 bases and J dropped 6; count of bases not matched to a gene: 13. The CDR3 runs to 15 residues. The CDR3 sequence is CASSPSTGSADGYTF. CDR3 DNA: TGTGCCAGCAGCCCTTCGACAGGGTCCGCTGATGGCTACACCTTC.

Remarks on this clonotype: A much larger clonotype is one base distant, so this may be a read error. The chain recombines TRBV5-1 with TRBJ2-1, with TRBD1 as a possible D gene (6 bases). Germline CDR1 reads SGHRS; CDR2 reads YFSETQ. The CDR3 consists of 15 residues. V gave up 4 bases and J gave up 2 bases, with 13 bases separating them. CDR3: CASSLDRPTYNEQFF. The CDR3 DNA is TGCGCCAGCAGCCTTGACAGGCCTACCTACAATGAGCAGTTCTTC.

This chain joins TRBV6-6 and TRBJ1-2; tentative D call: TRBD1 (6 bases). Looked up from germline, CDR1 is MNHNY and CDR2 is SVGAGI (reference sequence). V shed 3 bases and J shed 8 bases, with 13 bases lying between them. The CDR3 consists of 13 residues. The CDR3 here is CASSYGTPGGYTF. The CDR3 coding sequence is TGTGCCAGCAGTTATGGGACACCAGGAGGCTACACCTTC.

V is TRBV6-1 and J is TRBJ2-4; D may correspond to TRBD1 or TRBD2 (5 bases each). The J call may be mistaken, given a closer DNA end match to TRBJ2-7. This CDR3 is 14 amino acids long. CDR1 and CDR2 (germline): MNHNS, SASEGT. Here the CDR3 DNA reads TGTGCCAGCAGTGAACCCAGGGACCTATACGAGCAGTACTTC. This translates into CASSEPRDLYEQYF.

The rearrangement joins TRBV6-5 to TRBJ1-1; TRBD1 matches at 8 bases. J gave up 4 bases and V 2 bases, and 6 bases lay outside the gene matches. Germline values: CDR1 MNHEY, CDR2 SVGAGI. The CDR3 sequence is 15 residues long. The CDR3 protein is CASSYRTGWGTEAFF. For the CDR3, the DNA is TGTGCCAGCAGTTACAGGACAGGGTGGGGCACTGAAGCTTTCTTT.

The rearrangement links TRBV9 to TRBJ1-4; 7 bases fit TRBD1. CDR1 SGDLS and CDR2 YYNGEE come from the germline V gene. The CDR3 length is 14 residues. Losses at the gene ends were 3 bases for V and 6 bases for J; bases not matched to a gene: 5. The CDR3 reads CASSDQQGYEKLFF. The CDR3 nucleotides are TGTGCCAGCAGCGACCAACAGGGGTATGAAAAACTGTTTTTT.

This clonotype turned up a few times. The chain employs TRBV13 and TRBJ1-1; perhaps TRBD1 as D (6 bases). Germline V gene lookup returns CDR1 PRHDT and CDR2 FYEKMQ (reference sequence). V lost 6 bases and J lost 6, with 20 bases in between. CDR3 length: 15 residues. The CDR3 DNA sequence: TGTGCCAGCAGTCATAACGACAGGCTTGGCCCTGAAGCTTTCTTT. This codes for CASSHNDRLGPEAFF.

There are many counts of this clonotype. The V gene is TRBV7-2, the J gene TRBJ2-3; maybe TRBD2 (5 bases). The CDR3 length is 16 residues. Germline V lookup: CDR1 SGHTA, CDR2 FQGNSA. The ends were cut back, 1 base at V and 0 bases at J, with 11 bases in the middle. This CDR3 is CASSLDTAASTDTQYF. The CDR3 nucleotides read TGTGCCAGCAGCTTAGATACAGCGGCTAGCACAGATACGCAGTATTTT.

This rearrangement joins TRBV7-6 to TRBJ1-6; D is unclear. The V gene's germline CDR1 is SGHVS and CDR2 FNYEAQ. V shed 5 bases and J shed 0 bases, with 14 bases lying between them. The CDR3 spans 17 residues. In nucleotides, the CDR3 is TGTGCCAGCAGCCGAAGGTCCCTGAGCTCCTATAATTCACCCCTCCACTTT. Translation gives CASSRRSLSSYNSPLHF.

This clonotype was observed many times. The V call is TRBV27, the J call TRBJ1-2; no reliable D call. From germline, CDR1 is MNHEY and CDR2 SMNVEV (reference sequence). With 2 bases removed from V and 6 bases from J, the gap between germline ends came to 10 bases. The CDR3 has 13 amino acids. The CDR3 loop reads CASSLGRANGYTF. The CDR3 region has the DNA TGTGCCAGCAGTTTAGGGAGGGCCAATGGCTACACCTTC.

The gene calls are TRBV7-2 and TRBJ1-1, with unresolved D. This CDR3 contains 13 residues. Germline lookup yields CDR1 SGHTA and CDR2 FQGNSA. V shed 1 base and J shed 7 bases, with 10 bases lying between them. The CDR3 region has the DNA TGTGCCAGCAGCTTAGGTGCAGGAGATGAAGCTTTCTTT. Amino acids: CASSLGAGDEAFF.

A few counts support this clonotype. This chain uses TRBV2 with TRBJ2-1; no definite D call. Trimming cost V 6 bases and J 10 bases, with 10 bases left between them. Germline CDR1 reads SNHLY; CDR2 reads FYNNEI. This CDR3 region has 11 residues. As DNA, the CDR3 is TGTGCCAGCAGCGACTCTAGAGAGCAGTTCTTC. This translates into CASSDSREQFF.

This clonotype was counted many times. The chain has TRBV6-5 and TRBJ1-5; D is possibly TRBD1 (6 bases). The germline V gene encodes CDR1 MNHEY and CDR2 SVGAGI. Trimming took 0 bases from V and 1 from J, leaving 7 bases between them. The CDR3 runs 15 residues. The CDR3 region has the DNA TGTGCCAGCAGTTACTCGAGGGGGAGCAATCAGCCCCAGCATTTT. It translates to CASSYSRGSNQPQHF.

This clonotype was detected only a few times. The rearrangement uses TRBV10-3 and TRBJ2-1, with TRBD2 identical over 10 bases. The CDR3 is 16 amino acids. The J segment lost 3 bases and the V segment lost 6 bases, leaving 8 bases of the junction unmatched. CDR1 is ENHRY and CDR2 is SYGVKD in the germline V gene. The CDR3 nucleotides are TGTGCCATCAGCCCCGGACTAGCGGAGCACTACAATGAGCAGTTCTTC. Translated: CAISPGLAEHYNEQFF.

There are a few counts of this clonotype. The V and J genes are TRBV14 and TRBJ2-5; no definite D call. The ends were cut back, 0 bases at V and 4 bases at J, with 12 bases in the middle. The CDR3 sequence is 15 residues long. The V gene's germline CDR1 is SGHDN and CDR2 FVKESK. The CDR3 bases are TGTGCCAGCAGCCAAGATCGACTTGGTGTAGAGACCCAGTACTTC. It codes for CASSQDRLGVETQYF.

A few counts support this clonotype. The CDR3 DNA is TGTGCCAGCAGACCAGCCTTAAGGGGATTTTCCTACAATGAGCAGTTCTTC. This sequence encodes CASRPALRGFSYNEQFF. The V gene is TRBV6-1, the J gene TRBJ2-1; D might be TRBD1 (5 bases). The CDR3 is 17 amino acids. Trimming removed 6 bases at V and 1 base at J, with 19 bases between. CDR1 and CDR2 from the germline V gene are MNHNS and SASEGT.

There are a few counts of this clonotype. CDR3 amino acids: CASSLKTGADTQYF. Here the CDR3 DNA reads TGTGCCAGCAGCTTAAAAACAGGGGCAGATACGCAGTATTTT. This chain joins TRBV7-3 and TRBJ2-3; 7 nucleotides align to TRBD1. Germline V gene lookup returns CDR1 SGHTA and CDR2 FQGTGA. V trimming: 1 base; J trimming: 4 bases; junction bases outside the gene matches: 2. The CDR3 length is 14 residues.

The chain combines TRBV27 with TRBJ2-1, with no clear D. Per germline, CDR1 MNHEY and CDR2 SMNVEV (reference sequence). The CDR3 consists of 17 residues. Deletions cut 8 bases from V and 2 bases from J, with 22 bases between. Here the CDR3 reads CASRPSGSKGPYNEQFF. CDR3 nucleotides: TGTGCCAGCCGCCCGTCAGGCTCCAAGGGCCCCTACAATGAGCAGTTCTTC.

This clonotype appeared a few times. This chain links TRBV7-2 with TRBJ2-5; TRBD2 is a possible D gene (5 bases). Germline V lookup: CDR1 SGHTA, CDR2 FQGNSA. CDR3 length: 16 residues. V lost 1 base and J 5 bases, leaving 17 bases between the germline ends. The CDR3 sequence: CASSLVSRLAGETQYF. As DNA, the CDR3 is TGTGCCAGCAGCTTAGTTTCCCGTCTAGCTGGGGAGACCCAGTACTTC.

CDR3 sequence: CASSQRLPAGQSSNQPQHF. CDR3 DNA: TGCGCCAGCAGCCAACGACTGCCCGCGGGACAATCTAGCAATCAGCCCCAGCATTTT. This chain uses TRBV4-3 with TRBJ1-5; D might be TRBD1 (6 bases). This CDR3 has 19 residues. CDR1 is LGHNA, CDR2 YSLEER, per germline. Trimming took off 2 bases at V and 0 bases at J, with 20 bases between the two ends.

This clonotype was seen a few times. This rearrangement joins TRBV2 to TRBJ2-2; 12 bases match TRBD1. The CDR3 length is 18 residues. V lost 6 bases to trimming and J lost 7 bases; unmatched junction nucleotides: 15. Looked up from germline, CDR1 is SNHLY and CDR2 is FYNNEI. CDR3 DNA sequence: TGTGCCAGCAGGTTAAAGCCGGGACAGGGGGCCTTAGGCGGGGAGCTGTTTTTT. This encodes CASRLKPGQGALGGELFF.

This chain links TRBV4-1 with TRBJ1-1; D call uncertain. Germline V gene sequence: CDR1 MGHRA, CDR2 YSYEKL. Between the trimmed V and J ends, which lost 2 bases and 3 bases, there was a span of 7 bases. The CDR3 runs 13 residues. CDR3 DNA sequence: TGCGCCAGCAGCCAACGGTTGGACACTGAAGCTTTCTTT. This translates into CASSQRLDTEAFF.

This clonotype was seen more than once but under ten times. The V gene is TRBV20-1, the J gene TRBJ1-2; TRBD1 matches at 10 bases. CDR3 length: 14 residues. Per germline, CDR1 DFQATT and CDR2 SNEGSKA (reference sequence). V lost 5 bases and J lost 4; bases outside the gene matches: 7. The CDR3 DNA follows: TGCAGTGCTCACGGACAGGGGGGCTCCTATGGCTACACCTTC. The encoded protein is CSAHGQGGSYGYTF.

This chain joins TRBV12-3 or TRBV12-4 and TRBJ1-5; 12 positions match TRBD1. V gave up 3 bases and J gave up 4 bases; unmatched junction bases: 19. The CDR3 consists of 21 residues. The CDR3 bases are TGTGCCAGCAGTTTTCAATATATGGACCGGGACAGGGGGCTTTGGAATCAGCCCCAGCATTTT. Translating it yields CASSFQYMDRDRGLWNQPQHF.

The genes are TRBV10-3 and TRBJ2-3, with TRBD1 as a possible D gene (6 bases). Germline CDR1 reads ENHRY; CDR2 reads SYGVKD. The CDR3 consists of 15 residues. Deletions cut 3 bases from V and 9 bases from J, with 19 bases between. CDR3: CAISEVGQGKETQYF. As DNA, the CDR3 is TGTGCCATCAGTGAAGTGGGGCAGGGGAAGGAGACGCAGTATTTT.